The source of this T cell receptor (beta chain) is a study of T-cell memory formation after mild COVID-19. TCRdb processed the 5' RACE reads anew with MiXCR; each CDR3 protein has one entry. Here the sample spans around 36,000 distinct CDR3 sequences, roughly 10% being singletons. Germline values: CDR1 SEHNR, CDR2 FQNEAQ (reference sequence). CDR3 size: 13 residues. Trimming cost V 2 bases and J 5 bases, with 6 bases left between them. Sequencing was done on a sample of PBMCs or a T cell subset sorted from them (not recorded which). The clonotype comes from a young man who had mild COVID-19 (a few samples of this study predate the infection). Cell type and time point are not known. The rearrangement uses TRBV7-9 and TRBJ2-2; D is unclear. Here the CDR3 DNA reads TGTGCCAGCAGCTTAAGGGTTACCGGGGAGCTGTTTTTT. It yields the protein CASSLRVTGELFF.